This entry lists 10 T cell receptor beta chains sequenced from one sample in a study of identical twins (dated by TCRdb to the mid-2010s). The library was built by means of 5' RACE. The data were produced on an Illumina HiSeq 2000. TCRdb applied fastp at Q25 and MiXCR to the public reads, then kept only in-frame beta chains. For every CDR3 protein sequence, its rows merge into one entry that carries the most common genes and DNA. This sample is represented by 550,000 to 800,000 distinct CDR3 sequences; about 7% of them were singletons. Of the sample, roughly 1.5% falls within the top ten clones. These data were also filed under a second study, of yellow fever vaccine responses in identical twins.

Sequenced sample: PBMCs. These receptors were collected from a woman under 30 in good health.

This clonotype was detected only a few times. The chain carries TRBV28 and TRBJ2-7, with 9 bases aligning to TRBD1. CDR3 length equals 15 residues. Trimming took 6 bases from V and 5 from J; bases not matched to a gene: 11. CDR1 and CDR2 (germline): MDHEN, SYDVKM. CDR3 region: CASSPSGTGNNEQYF. CDR3 nucleotides: TGTGCCAGCAGCCCATCCGGGACAGGGAACAACGAGCAGTACTTC.

This clonotype was observed at least ten times. The chain is built from TRBV27 and TRBJ2-7, with TRBD1 as a possible D gene (5 bases). Per germline, CDR1 MNHEY and CDR2 SMNVEV (reference sequence). This CDR3 is built from 15 residues. Trimming removed 1 base from V and 2 bases from J, with 12 bases in between. The CDR3, as DNA: TGTGCCAGCAGTTTATTACCGACAGAACCCTACGAGCAGTACGTC. It is translated as CASSLLPTEPYEQYV.

This clonotype appeared a few times. The rearrangement links TRBV7-6 to TRBJ2-7, with D unclear. In germline, CDR1 is SGHVS, CDR2 FNYEAQ. V lost 5 bases to trimming and J lost 4 bases, with 12 bases between them. The CDR3 covers 13 residues. CDR3 region: CASSPALGYEQYF. In nucleotides, the CDR3 is TGTGCCAGCAGCCCCGCCCTGGGGTACGAGCAGTACTTC.

This clonotype was recorded a few times. The CDR3 sequence: CAISGQGSNQPQHF. The CDR3 region has the DNA TGTGCCATCAGTGGACAGGGGAGCAATCAGCCCCAGCATTTT. The chain joins TRBV10-3 to TRBJ1-5; TRBD1 matches 8 bases. CDR1 is ENHRY, CDR2 SYGVKD, per germline. With 4 bases clipped from V and 1 base from J, the junction kept 0 bases outside the gene matches. The CDR3 has 14 residues.

This clonotype showed up just a few times. V and J are TRBV4-1 and TRBJ2-6; D is unclear. CDR1 is MGHRA, CDR2 YSYEKL, per germline. This CDR3 contains 16 residues. Trimming left V 0 bases short and J 2 bases short, with 8 bases between. The CDR3 DNA reads TGCGCCAGCAGCCAAGATAGGTCAGCTGGGGCCAACGTCCTGACTTTC. Translated: CASSQDRSAGANVLTF.

The chain has TRBV4-1 and TRBJ2-3; D uncertain. Germline CDR1 is MGHRA and CDR2 is YSYEKL. V was shortened by 1 base and J by 4 bases, with 12 bases between the two germline ends. The CDR3 sequence is 15 residues long. The CDR3 nucleotides are TGCGCCAGCAGCCAAGGTCGCTGCCGCGCAGATACGCAGTATTTT. Amino acids: CASSQGRCRADTQYF.

This clonotype was found many times. The CDR3 DNA sequence: TGTGCCAGCAGCTTAGAGGAAATTTGGAGGTTCCCTTTCTTT. Translation gives CASSLEEIWRFPFF. This chain connects TRBV7-6 to TRBJ1-1; D is unclear. The germline V gene encodes CDR1 SGHVS and CDR2 FNYEAQ. The ends were cut back, 1 base at V and 12 bases at J, with 18 bases in the middle. This CDR3 has 14 amino acids.

This chain links TRBV12-3 or TRBV12-4 with TRBJ1-2, with D perhaps TRBD1 (5 bases). V was trimmed by 3 bases and J by 3 bases, leaving 11 bases between them. CDR3 length equals 14 residues. The CDR3, as DNA: TGTGCCAGCAGTTTTGCGGGCAGGGACTATGGCTACACCTTC. Translating gives CASSFAGRDYGYTF.

This clonotype was picked up a small number of times. This rearrangement joins TRBV11-2 to TRBJ2-5; D is possibly TRBD2 (6 bases). Germline-derived CDR1 and CDR2 are SGHAT and FQNNGV. The CDR3 loop spans 15 amino acids. V was cut by 5 bases and J by 3 bases, with 16 bases left in between. CDR3 sequence: CASSPSGTPKETQYF. The CDR3 DNA is TGTGCCAGCAGCCCATCCGGGACTCCCAAAGAGACCCAGTACTTC.

This clonotype was found a few times. V gene TRBV2 combines with J gene TRBJ1-1; 8 nucleotides line up with TRBD1. CDR3 length equals 14 residues. The germline V gene has CDR1 SNHLY and CDR2 FYNNEI. With 7 bases clipped from V and 4 bases from J, the junction kept 8 bases outside the gene matches. CDR3 protein: CASIPGQESTEAFF. For the CDR3, the DNA is TGTGCCAGCATTCCGGGACAGGAGTCCACTGAAGCTTTCTTT.